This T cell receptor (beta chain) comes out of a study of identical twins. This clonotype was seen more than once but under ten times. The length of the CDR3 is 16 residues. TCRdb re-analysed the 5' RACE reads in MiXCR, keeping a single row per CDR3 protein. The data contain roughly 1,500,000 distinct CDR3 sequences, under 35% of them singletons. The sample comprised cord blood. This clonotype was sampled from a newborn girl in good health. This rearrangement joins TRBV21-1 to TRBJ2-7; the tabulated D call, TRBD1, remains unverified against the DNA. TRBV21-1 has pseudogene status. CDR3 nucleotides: TGTGCCAGCAGCAAAGTCCCGGGACAGAGTCCCTACGAGCAGTACTTC. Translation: CASSKVPGQSPYEQYF.